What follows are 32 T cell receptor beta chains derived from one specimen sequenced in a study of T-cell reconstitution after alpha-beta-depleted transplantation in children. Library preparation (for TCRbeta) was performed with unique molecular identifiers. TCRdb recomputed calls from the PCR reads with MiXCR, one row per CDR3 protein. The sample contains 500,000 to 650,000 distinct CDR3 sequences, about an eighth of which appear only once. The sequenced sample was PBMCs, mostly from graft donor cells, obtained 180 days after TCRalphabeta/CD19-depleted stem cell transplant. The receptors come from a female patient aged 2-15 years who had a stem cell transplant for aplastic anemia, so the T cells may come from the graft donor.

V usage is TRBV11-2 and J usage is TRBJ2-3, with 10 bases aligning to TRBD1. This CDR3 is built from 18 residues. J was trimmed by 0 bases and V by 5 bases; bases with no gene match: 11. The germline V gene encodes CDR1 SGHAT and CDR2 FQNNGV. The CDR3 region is CASSPDRGLSSSTDTQYF. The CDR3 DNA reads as TGTGCCAGCAGCCCTGACAGGGGGCTTTCTTCTAGCACAGATACGCAGTATTTT.

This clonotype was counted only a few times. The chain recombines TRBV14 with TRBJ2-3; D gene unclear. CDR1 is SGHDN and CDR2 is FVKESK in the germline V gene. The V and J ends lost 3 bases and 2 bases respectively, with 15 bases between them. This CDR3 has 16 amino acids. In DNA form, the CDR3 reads TGTGCCAGCAGCCATCAAAGAACTTTTCTCACAGATACGCAGTATTTT. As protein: CASSHQRTFLTDTQYF.

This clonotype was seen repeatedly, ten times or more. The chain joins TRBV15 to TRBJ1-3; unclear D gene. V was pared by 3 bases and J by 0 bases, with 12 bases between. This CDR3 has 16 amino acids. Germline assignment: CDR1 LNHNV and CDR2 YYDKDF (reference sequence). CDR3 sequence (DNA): TGTGCCACCAGCAGGAAGGCATCTTCCTCTGGAAACACCATATATTTT. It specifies CATSRKASSSGNTIYF.

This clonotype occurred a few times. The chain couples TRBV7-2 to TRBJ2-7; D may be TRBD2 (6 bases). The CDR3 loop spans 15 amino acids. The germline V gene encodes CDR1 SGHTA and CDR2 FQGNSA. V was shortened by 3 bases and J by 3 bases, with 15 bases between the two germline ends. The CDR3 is CASSLEGVSYYEQYF. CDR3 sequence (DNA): TGTGCCAGCAGCTTGGAGGGAGTGAGCTACTACGAGCAGTACTTC.

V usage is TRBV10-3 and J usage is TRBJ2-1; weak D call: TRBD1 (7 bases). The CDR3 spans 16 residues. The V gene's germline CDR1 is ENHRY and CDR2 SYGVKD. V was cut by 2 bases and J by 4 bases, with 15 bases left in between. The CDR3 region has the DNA TGTGCCATCAGTGAGGCGAGACAGGGACTTTACAATGAGCAGTTCTTC. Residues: CAISEARQGLYNEQFF.

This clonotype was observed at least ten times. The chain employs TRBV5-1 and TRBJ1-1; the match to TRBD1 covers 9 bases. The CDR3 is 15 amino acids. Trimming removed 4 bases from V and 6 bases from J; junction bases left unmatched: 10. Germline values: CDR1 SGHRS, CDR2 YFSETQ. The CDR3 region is CASSPQGQGVAEAFF. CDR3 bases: TGCGCCAGCAGCCCGCAGGGACAGGGTGTCGCTGAAGCTTTCTTT.

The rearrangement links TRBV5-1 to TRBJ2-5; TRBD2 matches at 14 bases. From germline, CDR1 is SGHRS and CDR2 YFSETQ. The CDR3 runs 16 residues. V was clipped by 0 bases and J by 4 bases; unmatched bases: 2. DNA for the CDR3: TGCGCCAGCAGCTTGGGGGGACTAGCGGGAGCAGAGACCCAGTACTTC. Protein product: CASSLGGLAGAETQYF.

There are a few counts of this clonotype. CDR3 amino acids: CASSLGTSVVQRDEQYF. As DNA, the CDR3 is TGCGCCAGCAGCTTGGGGACTAGCGTGGTTCAGAGGGACGAGCAGTACTTC. The chain is built from TRBV5-1 and TRBJ2-7; 9 bases are a match to TRBD2. V shed 0 bases, J shed 5 bases, and the junction held 12 bases outside the gene matches. This CDR3 comprises 17 residues. Looked up from germline, CDR1 is SGHRS and CDR2 is YFSETQ.

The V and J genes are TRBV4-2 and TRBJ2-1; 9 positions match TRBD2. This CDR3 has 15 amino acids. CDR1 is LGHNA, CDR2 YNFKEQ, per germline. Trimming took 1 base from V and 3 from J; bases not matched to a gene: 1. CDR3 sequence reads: CASSQASGNYNEQFF. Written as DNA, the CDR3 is TGTGCCAGCAGCCAAGCTAGCGGGAACTACAATGAGCAGTTCTTC.

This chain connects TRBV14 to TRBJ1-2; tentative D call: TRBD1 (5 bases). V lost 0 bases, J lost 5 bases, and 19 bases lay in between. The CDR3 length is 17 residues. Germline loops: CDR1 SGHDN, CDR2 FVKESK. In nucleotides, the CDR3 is TGTGCCAGCAGCCAAGATTTCGCTCGGGGGGGAAGATATGGCTACACCTTC. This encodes CASSQDFARGGRYGYTF.

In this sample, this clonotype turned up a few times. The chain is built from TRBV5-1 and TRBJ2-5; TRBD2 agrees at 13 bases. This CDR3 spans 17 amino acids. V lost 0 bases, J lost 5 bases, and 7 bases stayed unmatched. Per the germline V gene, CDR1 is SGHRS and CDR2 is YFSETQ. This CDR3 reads CASSLAGTSGNGETQYF. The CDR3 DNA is TGCGCCAGCAGCTTGGCGGGGACTAGCGGGAATGGGGAGACCCAGTACTTC. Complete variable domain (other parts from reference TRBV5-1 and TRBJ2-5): KAGVTQTPRYLIKTRGQQVTLSCSPISGHRSVSWYQQTPGQGLQFLFEYFSETQRNKGNFPGRFSGRQFSNSRSEMNVSTLELGDSALYLCASSLAGTSGNGETQYFGPGTRLLVL.

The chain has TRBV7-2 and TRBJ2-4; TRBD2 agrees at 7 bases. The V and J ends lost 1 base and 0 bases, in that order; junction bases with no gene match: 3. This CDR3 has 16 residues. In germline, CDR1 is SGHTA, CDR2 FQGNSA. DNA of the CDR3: TGTGCCAGCAGCTTAGGGGGGGGAGTAGCCAAAAACATTCAGTACTTC. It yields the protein CASSLGGGVAKNIQYF. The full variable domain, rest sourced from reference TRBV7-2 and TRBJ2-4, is GAGVSQSPSNKVTEKGKDVELRCDPISGHTALYWYRQSLGQGLEFLIYFQGNSAPDKSGLPSDRFSAERTGGSVSTLTIQRTQQEDSAVYLCASSLGGGVAKNIQYFGAGTRLSVL.

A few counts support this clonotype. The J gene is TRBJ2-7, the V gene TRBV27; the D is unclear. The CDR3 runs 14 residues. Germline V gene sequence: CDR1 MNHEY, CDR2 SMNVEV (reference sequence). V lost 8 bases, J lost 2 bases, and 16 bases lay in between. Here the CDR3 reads CASVRLGGPYEQYV. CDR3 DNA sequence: TGTGCCAGCGTCCGTTTGGGCGGTCCCTACGAGCAGTACGTC.

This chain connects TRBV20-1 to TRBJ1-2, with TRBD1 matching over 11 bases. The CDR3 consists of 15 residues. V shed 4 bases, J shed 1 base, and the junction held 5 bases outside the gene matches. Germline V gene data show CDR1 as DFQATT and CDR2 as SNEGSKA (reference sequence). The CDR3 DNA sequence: TGCAGTGCTACGCCGGGACAGGGGGTTAACTATGGCTACACCTTC. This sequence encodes CSATPGQGVNYGYTF.

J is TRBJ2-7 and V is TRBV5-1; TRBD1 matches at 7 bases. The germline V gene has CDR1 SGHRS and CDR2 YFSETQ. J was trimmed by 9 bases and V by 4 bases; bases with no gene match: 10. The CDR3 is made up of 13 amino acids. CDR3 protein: CASSAPPDRRQYV. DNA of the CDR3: TGCGCCAGCAGCGCGCCACCGGACAGGCGGCAGTACGTC.

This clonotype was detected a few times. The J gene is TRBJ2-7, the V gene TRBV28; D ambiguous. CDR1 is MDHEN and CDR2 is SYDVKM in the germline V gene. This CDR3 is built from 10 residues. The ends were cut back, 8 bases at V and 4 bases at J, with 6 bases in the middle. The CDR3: CASGRYEQYF. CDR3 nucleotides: TGTGCCAGCGGTCGGTACGAGCAGTACTTC.

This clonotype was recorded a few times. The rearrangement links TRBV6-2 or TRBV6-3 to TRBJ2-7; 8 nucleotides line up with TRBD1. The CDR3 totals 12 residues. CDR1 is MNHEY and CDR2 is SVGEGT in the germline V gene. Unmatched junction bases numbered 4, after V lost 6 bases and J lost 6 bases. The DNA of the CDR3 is TGTGCCAGCAGCCGCGACAGGGGCGAGCAGTACTTC. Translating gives CASSRDRGEQYF.

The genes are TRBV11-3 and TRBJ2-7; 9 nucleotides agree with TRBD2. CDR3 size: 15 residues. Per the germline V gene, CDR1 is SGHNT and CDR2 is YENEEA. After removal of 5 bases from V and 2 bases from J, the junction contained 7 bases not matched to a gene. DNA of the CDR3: TGTGCCAGCAGCCTGGGACTAGCTGATACCTACGAGCAGTACTTC. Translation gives CASSLGLADTYEQYF.

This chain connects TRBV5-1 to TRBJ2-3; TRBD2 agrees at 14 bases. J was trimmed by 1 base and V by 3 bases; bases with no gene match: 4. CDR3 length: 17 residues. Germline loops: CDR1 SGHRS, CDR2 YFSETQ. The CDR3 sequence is CASSYPGLAGGTDTQYF. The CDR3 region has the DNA TGCGCCAGCAGCTACCCGGGACTAGCGGGAGGCACAGATACGCAGTATTTT.

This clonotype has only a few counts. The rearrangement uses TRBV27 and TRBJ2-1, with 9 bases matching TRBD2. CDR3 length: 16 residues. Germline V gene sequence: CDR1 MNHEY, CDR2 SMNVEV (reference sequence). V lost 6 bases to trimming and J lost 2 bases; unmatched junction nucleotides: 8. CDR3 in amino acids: CASRPRGTSPYNEQFF. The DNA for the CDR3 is TGTGCCAGCAGACCTCGGGGGACTAGCCCCTACAATGAGCAGTTCTTC.

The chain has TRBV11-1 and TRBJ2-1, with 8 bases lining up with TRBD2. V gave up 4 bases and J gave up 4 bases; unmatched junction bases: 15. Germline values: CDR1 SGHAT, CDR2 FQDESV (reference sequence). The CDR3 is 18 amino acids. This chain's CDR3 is CASSSPGLREGPYNEQFF. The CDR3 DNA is TGTGCCAGCAGCTCACCGGGGTTACGGGAGGGCCCATACAATGAGCAGTTCTTC.

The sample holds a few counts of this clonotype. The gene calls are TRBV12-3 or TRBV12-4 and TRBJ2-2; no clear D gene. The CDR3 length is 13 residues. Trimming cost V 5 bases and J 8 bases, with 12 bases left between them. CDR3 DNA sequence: TGTGCCAGCAGTCAAAGGGTTATTGGGGAGCTGTTTTTT. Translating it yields CASSQRVIGELFF.

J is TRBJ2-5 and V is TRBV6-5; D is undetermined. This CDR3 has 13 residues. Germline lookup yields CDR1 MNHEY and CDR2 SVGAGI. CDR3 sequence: CALFVWVSETQYF. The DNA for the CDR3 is TGTGCACTCTTCGTCTGGGTGAGCGAGACCCAGTACTTC.

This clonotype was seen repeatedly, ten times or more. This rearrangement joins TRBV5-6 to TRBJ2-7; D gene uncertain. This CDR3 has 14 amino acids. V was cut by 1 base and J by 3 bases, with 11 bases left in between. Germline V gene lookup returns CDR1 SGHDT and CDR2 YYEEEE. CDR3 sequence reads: CASSLTGSLYEQYF. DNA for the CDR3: TGTGCCAGCAGCTTGACGGGCAGTCTCTACGAGCAGTACTTC. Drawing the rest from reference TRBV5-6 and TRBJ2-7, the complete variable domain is DAGVTQSPTHLIKTRGQQVTLRCSPKSGHDTVSWYQQALGQGPQFIFQYYEEEERQRGNFPDRFSGHQFPNYSSELNVNALLLGDSALYLCASSLTGSLYEQYFGPGTRLTVT.

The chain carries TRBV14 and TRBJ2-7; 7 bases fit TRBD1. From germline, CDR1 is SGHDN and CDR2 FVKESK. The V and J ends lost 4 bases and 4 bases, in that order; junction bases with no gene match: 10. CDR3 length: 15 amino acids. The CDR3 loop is CASSLRDSPWYEQYF. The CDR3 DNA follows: TGTGCCAGCAGCCTCCGGGACAGCCCATGGTACGAGCAGTACTTC.

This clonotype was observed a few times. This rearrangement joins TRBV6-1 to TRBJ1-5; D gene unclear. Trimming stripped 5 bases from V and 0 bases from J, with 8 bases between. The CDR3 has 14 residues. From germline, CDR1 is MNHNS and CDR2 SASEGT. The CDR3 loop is CASSTLYSNQPQHF. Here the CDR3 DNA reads TGTGCCAGCAGTACACTTTATAGCAATCAGCCCCAGCATTTT.

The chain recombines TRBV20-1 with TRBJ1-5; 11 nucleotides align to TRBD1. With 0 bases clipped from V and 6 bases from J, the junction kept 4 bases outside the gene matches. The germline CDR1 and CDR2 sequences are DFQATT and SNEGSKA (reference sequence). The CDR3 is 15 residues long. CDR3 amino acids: CSARDGQGALQPQHF. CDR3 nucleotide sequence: TGCAGTGCTAGAGATGGACAGGGGGCTCTTCAGCCCCAGCATTTT.

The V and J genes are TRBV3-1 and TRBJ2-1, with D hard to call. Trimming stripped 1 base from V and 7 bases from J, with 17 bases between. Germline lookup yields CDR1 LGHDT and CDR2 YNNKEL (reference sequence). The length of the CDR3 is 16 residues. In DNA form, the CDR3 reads TGTGCCAGCAGCCAAGTTGGGGAAGGAATGGGTAATGAGCAGTTCTTC. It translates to CASSQVGEGMGNEQFF.

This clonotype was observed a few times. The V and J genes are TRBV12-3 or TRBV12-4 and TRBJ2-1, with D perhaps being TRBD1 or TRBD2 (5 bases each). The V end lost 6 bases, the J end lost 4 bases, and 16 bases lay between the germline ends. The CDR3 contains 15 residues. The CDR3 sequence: CASSYQGEGYNEQFF. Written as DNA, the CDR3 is TGTGCCAGCAGCTATCAGGGAGAAGGGTACAATGAGCAGTTCTTC.

The CDR3 here is CAISSTRTGVDNSPLHF. In nucleotides, the CDR3 is TGTGCCATCAGTAGCACGCGAACAGGGGTCGATAATTCACCCCTCCACTTT. The V call is TRBV10-3, the J call TRBJ1-6; TRBD1 agrees at 7 bases. The CDR3 consists of 17 residues. The V gene end was trimmed by 5 bases and the J gene end by 5 bases; junction bases not matched to a gene: 12. Per the germline V gene, CDR1 is ENHRY and CDR2 is SYGVKD.

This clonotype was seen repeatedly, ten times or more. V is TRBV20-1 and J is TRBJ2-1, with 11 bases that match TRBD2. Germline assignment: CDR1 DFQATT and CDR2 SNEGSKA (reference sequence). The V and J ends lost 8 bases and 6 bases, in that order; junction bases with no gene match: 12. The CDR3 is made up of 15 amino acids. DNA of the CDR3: TGCAGTCCTACCCGGGGGACTAGCGGAAGCAATGAGCAGTTCTTC. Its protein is CSPTRGTSGSNEQFF.

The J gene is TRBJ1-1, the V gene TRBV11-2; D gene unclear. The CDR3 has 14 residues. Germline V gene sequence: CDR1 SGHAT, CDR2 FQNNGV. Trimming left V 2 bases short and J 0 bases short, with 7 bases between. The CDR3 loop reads CASSLRSLNTEAFF. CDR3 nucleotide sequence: TGTGCCAGCAGCTTACGGTCCCTGAACACTGAAGCTTTCTTT.